Below, one T cell receptor (beta chain) is given with its context. The length of the CDR3 is 15 residues. CDR1 and CDR2 from the germline V gene are SGHTA and FQGTGA. The ends lost 1 base at V and 4 bases at J; junction bases unmatched: 4. In the authors' methods: Reference gene primer amplification yielded estimated nucleated cell counts. Measured with immunoSEQ multiplex PCR; TCRdb has only the in-frame clones, and not every one. V, J and clone size are those of that table, while D and trimming were read from the DNA. This table has more than 95,000 clones, roughly 89% appearing once. These data are taken from a study of blood T cell repertoires in COVID-19. Overall study: Spain, Italy and the United States supplied samples that represented acute and convalescent COVID-19. PBMCs, B-cell-depleted T cells, or T cells provided the cDNA or gDNA that made up the material.

The source material was peripheral blood. The receptor's source is a human donor in a cohort sampled during active COVID-19. The chain uses TRBV7-3 and TRBJ1-5; TRBD1 aligns across 7 bases. The CDR3 nucleotides are TGTGCCAGCAGCTTAATCCAGGGGGGAAATCAGCCCCAGCATTTT. Translated, it gives CASSLIQGGNQPQHF. The variable domain in full, with the rest retrieved from reference TRBV7-3 and TRBJ1-5, is GAGVSQTPSNKVTEKGKYVELRCDPISGHTALYWYRQSLGQGPEFLIYFQGTGAADDSGLPNDRFFAVRPEGSVSTLKIQRTERGDSAVYLCASSLIQGGNQPQHFGDGTRLSIL.